This T cell receptor (beta chain) appears in the sequencing data of a study of T cell repertoires in cytomegalovirus infection. TCRdb independently ran MiXCR on the reads; one entry per CDR3 protein. The table has about 440,000 distinct CDR3 sequences, approximately 33% seen once. The sample holds a few counts of this clonotype. Trimming stripped 0 bases from V and 2 bases from J, with 16 bases between. This CDR3 spans 16 amino acids. Germline-derived CDR1 and CDR2 are DFQATT and SNEGSKA (reference sequence). The TCR was taken from a human donor in good health (CMV status not recorded). Some clones in this sample may be carry-over from other donors' samples. This sequence joins TRBV20-1 and TRBJ1-2; a weak D match, TRBD1 (6 bases). Sequencing was performed on PBMCs. The CDR3 here is CSARESPRDTNYGYTF. The CDR3 DNA reads as TGCAGTGCTAGAGAATCACCCCGGGACACCAACTATGGCTACACCTTC.